The sequence of this TCR beta chain was determined in a study of Ad26.COV2.S vaccination and SARS-CoV-2 variants. Between the trimmed V and J ends, which lost 5 bases and 5 bases, there was a span of 21 bases. Germline V gives CDR1 SGHVS, CDR2 FNYEAQ. This CDR3 has 17 residues. This clone was found once. The treatment was: around 19 received Ad26.COV2.S at low or high dose, single or two shots; a few received placebo; per-sample allocation not given. The investigators took samples on day 63 after the first vaccine or placebo injection. Clones were read by immunoSEQ multiplex PCR, and TCRdb kept only the in-frame ones, dropping some. The table records 350,000 to 450,000 clones, roughly 84% of them present only once.

V gene TRBV7-6 combines with J gene TRBJ2-2; D remains unclear. This sample comprised peripheral blood, obtained in a trial of Ad26.COV2.S vaccine versus placebo. The clonotype comes from a person between 18 and 65 years old who received the Ad26.COV2.S COVID-19 vaccine or a placebo. CDR3 in amino acids: CASSPLRVGDLTGELFF. In nucleotides, the CDR3 is TGTGCCAGCAGCCCTCTCCGGGTTGGAGATTTGACCGGGGAGCTGTTTTTT.